This T cell receptor (beta chain) was obtained from a study of shared clonotypes between healthy human individuals. The naive CD8 population came from CD45RO-negative cells selected for CCR7, without terminally differentiated effector memory CD45RA+ cells. The method was immunoSEQ multiplex PCR; TCRdb's version includes in-frame clones alone and lacks a portion of them. Altogether about 2.1 million clones are present, 93% being singletons, with the ten largest covering roughly 1.7%. The sequenced sample was naive CD8+ T cells from PBMCs. The receptor comes from a man younger than 35 in good health. Some clones in this sample may be carry-over from other donors' samples.

The CDR3 DNA follows: TGCGCCAGCAGCTACTCGGGACGGAGTTCCTACGAGCAGTACTTC. Translating gives CASSYSGRSSYEQYF. V and J are TRBV5-1 and TRBJ2-7; D may correspond to TRBD1 or TRBD2 (5 bases each). The V gene lost 3 bases and the J gene lost 1 base, with 14 bases spanning the gap. This CDR3 comprises 15 residues. In germline, CDR1 is SGHRS, CDR2 YFSETQ.